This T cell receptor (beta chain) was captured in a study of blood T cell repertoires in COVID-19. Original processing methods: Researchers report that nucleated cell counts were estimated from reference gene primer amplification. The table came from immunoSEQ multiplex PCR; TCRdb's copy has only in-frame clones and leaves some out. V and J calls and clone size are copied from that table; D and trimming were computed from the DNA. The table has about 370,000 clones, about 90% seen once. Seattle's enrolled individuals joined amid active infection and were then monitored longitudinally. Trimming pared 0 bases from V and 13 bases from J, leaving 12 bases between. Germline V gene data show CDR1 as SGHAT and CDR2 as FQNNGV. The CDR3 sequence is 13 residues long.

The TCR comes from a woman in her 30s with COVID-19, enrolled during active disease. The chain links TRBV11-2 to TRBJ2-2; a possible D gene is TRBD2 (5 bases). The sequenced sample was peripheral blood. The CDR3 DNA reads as TGTGCCAGCAGCTTAGATCGGGGTGGATCGCTGTTTTTT. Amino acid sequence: CASSLDRGGSLFF.